Below, 14 T cell receptor beta chains from the same sample are listed, as sequenced in a study of response to subunit inactivated influenza vaccine. TCRdb re-called the RT-PCR reads with MiXCR, one entry per CDR3 protein. This sample has more than 200,000 distinct CDR3 sequences, with 9% to 15% found just once. The material was non-naive T cells sorted from PBMCs, obtained 14 days before vaccination. All receptors derive from a man aged 50 or older who received an inactivated influenza vaccine.

This clonotype was counted a single time. The gene calls are TRBV10-3 and TRBJ2-1; 9 bases are shared with TRBD2. Unmatched junction bases numbered 14, after V lost 4 bases and J lost 7 bases. The CDR3 spans 17 residues. Germline-derived CDR1 and CDR2 are ENHRY and SYGVKD. Here the CDR3 reads CAISVGEAGGPYNEQFF. The DNA for the CDR3 is TGTGCCATCAGTGTTGGCGAGGCGGGGGGGCCTTATAATGAGCAGTTCTTC.

The CDR3: CASSRGGFGYGYTF. The CDR3, as DNA: TGTGCCAGCAGCCGGGGGGGCTTCGGCTATGGCTACACCTTC. This chain joins TRBV27 and TRBJ1-2; D is possibly TRBD1 (6 bases). This CDR3 is built from 14 residues. V was trimmed by 6 bases and J by 4 bases, leaving 15 bases between them. Germline V gene lookup returns CDR1 MNHEY and CDR2 SMNVEV (reference sequence).

V usage is TRBV29-1 and J usage is TRBJ2-5; tentative D call: TRBD1 (5 bases). The CDR3 runs 11 residues. CDR1 is SQVTM and CDR2 is ANQGSEA in the germline V gene. The ends were cut back, 5 bases at V and 4 bases at J, with 8 bases in the middle. CDR3 loop: CSVRRGETQYF. For the CDR3, the DNA is TGCAGCGTTCGAAGGGGAGAGACCCAGTACTTC. The whole variable domain, remainder taken from reference TRBV29-1 and TRBJ2-5, is SAVISQKPSRDICQRGTSLTIQCQVDSQVTMMFWYRQQPGQSLTLIATANQGSEATYESGFVIDKFPISRPNLTFSTLTVSNMSPEDSSIYLCSVRRGETQYFGPGTRLLVL.

The CDR3 spells CSAQQVGEFF. DNA for the CDR3: TGCAGTGCACAACAGGTGGGGGAGTTCTTC. The chain recombines TRBV20-1 with TRBJ2-1; perhaps D is TRBD1 or TRBD2 (5 bases each). Germline CDR1 is DFQATT and CDR2 is SNEGSKA (reference sequence). The V gene lost 6 bases and the J gene lost 14 bases, with 14 bases spanning the gap. This CDR3 contains 10 residues.

This clonotype was counted only a few times. The V call is TRBV5-1, the J call TRBJ1-6; 8 bases fit TRBD1. Looked up from germline, CDR1 is SGHRS and CDR2 is YFSETQ. There are 14 residues in the CDR3. Trimming took 4 bases from V and 10 from J; bases not matched to a gene: 7. The CDR3: CASSDGQGPSPLHF. As DNA, the CDR3 is TGCGCCAGCAGCGATGGACAGGGACCGTCACCCCTCCACTTT.

This clonotype appeared a few times. The V gene is TRBV12-3 or TRBV12-4, the J gene TRBJ2-6, with 10 positions matching TRBD1. The CDR3 totals 19 residues. The V gene end was trimmed by 5 bases and the J gene end by 1 base; junction bases not matched to a gene: 11. CDR3 in DNA: TGTGCCAGCAGTGGGGGCTATAGGGACAGGGGATCTGGGGCCAACGTCCTGACTTTC. Its protein is CASSGGYRDRGSGANVLTF.

This clonotype was seen repeatedly, ten times or more. The rearrangement links TRBV28 to TRBJ1-6; unclear D gene. V shed 5 bases and J shed 3 bases, with 11 bases lying between them. CDR1 is MDHEN, CDR2 SYDVKM, per germline. The CDR3 contains 15 residues. The CDR3 DNA is TGTGCCAGCAGTCCGCCCGGTGACTATAATTCACCCCTCCACTTT. As protein: CASSPPGDYNSPLHF.

A few counts support this clonotype. The rearrangement joins TRBV28 to TRBJ2-7, with a tentative D call TRBD1 (6 bases). The CDR3 spans 14 residues. Trimming took 4 bases from V and 0 from J, leaving 10 bases between them. Germline CDR1 is MDHEN and CDR2 is SYDVKM. The CDR3 reads CASSSGDISYEQYF. The CDR3 DNA reads TGTGCCAGCAGTTCAGGGGACATCTCCTACGAGCAGTACTTC.

This clonotype has at least ten counts. V and J are TRBV12-3 or TRBV12-4 and TRBJ2-5; D remains unclear. There are 13 residues in the CDR3. V gave up 5 bases and J gave up 5 bases, with 12 bases separating them. The CDR3 protein is CASSHRNGETQYF. DNA of the CDR3: TGTGCCAGCAGTCACCGGAACGGGGAGACCCAGTACTTC.

This clonotype was counted a few times. The chain links TRBV12-3 or TRBV12-4 to TRBJ2-1; D gene unclear. The CDR3 runs 14 residues. V dropped 0 bases and J dropped 6 bases, with 9 bases sitting between them. CDR3 coding DNA: TGTGCCAGCAGTTTAGCTAGTGGGCCCAATGAGCAGTTCTTC. Its translation: CASSLASGPNEQFF.

V gene TRBV12-3 or TRBV12-4 combines with J gene TRBJ2-5; 10 bases align to TRBD2. The V gene end was trimmed by 5 bases and the J gene end by 5 bases; junction bases not matched to a gene: 8. The CDR3 is made up of 15 amino acids. In nucleotides, the CDR3 is TGTGCCAGCAGTCCCGTAGCGGGGGGTCCCGAGACCCAGTACTTC. It is translated as CASSPVAGGPETQYF.

This clonotype was observed a handful of times. This chain joins TRBV7-2 and TRBJ1-1, with D perhaps TRBD1 (5 bases). V was clipped by 5 bases and J by 10 bases, with 20 bases between them. Germline V gives CDR1 SGHTA, CDR2 FQGNSA. CDR3 length: 14 amino acids. Written as DNA, the CDR3 is TGTGCCAGCAGCCCCCACCCCGGGGGGAAAGGAGCTTTCTTT. Translation gives CASSPHPGGKGAFF.

This clonotype was counted ten times or more. The chain couples TRBV20-1 to TRBJ2-3, with D possibly TRBD2 on 7 matching bases. This CDR3 comprises 16 residues. V was clipped by 4 bases and J by 1 base, with 18 bases between them. Germline V lookup: CDR1 DFQATT, CDR2 SNEGSKA (reference sequence). CDR3 sequence (DNA): TGCAGTGCTACGAGAATGGCGGGGGCCGGCACAGATACGCAGTATTTT. Translating it yields CSATRMAGAGTDTQYF.

This clonotype was found a few times. The J gene is TRBJ1-5, the V gene TRBV20-1; no clear D gene. Trimming shortened V by 6 bases and J by 2 bases, and 14 bases separated the two germline ends. CDR3 length: 14 residues. CDR1 is DFQATT and CDR2 is SNEGSKA in the germline V gene (reference sequence). Written as DNA, the CDR3 is TGCAGTGCCAAGGGTCTTGTTGGCAATCAGCCCCAGCATTTT. It yields the protein CSAKGLVGNQPQHF.